These 27 T cell receptor beta chains were sequenced from one sample in a study of identical twins. Using its own MiXCR run on the 5' RACE reads, TCRdb lists one record per CDR3 protein. The repertoire holds over 550,000 distinct CDR3 sequences, roughly 6.6% seen once, with about 1.6% in the top ten. These data also formed part of another study, on yellow fever vaccine responses in identical twins.

Sequences were obtained from PBMCs. These receptors originate from a woman in her late teens or twenties in good health.

The chain combines TRBV4-1 with TRBJ2-3; possibly TRBD2 for D (5 bases). The germline gives CDR1 MGHRA, CDR2 YSYEKL. V was trimmed by 5 bases and J by 2 bases, leaving 11 bases between them. This CDR3 is built from 14 residues. The chain's CDR3 is CASSNTGNTDTQYF. CDR3 DNA: TGCGCCAGCAGCAATACCGGGAACACAGATACGCAGTATTTT.

Concerning this clonotype: The junction differs from germline at one of its ends, possibly a read error. J is TRBJ2-1 and V is TRBV11-3; 14 bases are shared with TRBD2. The CDR3 is made up of 15 amino acids. Germline CDR1 and CDR2: SGHNT and YENEEA. CDR3 loop: CASIGGLAGAGEQIF. CDR3 nucleotide sequence: TGTGCCAGCATCGGGGGACTAGCGGGAGCGGGAGAGCAGATCTTC.

This clonotype was seen more than once but under ten times. The chain links TRBV24-1 to TRBJ2-1; D ambiguous. Germline V CDR1 and CDR2: KGHDR, SFDVKD. The V gene lost 2 bases and the J gene lost 0 bases, with 19 bases spanning the gap. The CDR3 is 19 residues long. CDR3 loop: CATSDSGWRLPGSYNEQFF. CDR3 bases: TGTGCCACCAGTGATTCTGGCTGGCGGCTGCCCGGCTCCTACAATGAGCAGTTCTTC.

This clonotype occurred many times. The rearrangement links TRBV29-1 to TRBJ2-1; no clear D gene. The CDR3 is 14 amino acids. CDR1 and CDR2 (germline): SQVTM, ANQGSEA. Trimming cost V 4 bases and J 7 bases, with 17 bases left between them. This chain's CDR3 is CSVGFLLAENEQFF. The CDR3 DNA follows: TGCAGCGTTGGATTTCTTCTGGCCGAGAATGAGCAGTTCTTC.

The table lists this clonotype with a few counts. The chain combines TRBV5-1 with TRBJ1-1; D remains ambiguous. The CDR3 consists of 15 residues. Trimming removed 6 bases from V and 0 bases from J, with 15 bases in between. Per germline, CDR1 SGHRS and CDR2 YFSETQ. This CDR3 is CASTIGDIMNTEAFF. Written as DNA, the CDR3 is TGCGCCAGCACGATTGGGGATATTATGAACACTGAAGCTTTCTTT.

The V and J genes are TRBV7-6 and TRBJ2-2; tentative D call: TRBD2 (5 bases). This CDR3 has 17 amino acids. Germline V lookup: CDR1 SGHVS, CDR2 FNYEAQ. Trimming removed 2 bases from V and 0 bases from J, with 13 bases in between. As DNA, the CDR3 is TGTGCCAGCAGCTTAAATGAGGGTTTCGCGAACACCGGGGAGCTGTTTTTT. Translated: CASSLNEGFANTGELFF.

This clonotype was recorded many times. This rearrangement joins TRBV20-1 to TRBJ2-2, with D unclear. The V gene's germline CDR1 is DFQATT and CDR2 SNEGSKA (reference sequence). V gave up 6 bases and J gave up 6 bases, with 17 bases separating them. There are 14 residues in the CDR3. The CDR3 protein is CSANKATTPGELFF. DNA for the CDR3: TGCAGTGCAAACAAGGCGACCACCCCCGGGGAGCTGTTTTTT.

This clonotype was counted many times. The rearrangement joins TRBV6-5 to TRBJ2-1; no definite D call. CDR1 is MNHEY, CDR2 SVGAGI, per germline. The CDR3 covers 10 residues. Trimming pared 8 bases from V and 8 bases from J, leaving 7 bases between. CDR3 sequence reads: CASGRDEQFF. CDR3 sequence (DNA): TGTGCCAGCGGCCGGGATGAGCAGTTCTTC.

The chain couples TRBV12-3 or TRBV12-4 to TRBJ1-4; D is possibly TRBD1 (6 bases). Trimming removed 6 bases from V and 4 bases from J, with 12 bases in between. This CDR3 is built from 14 residues. The CDR3 DNA reads as TGTGCCAGCAGCCAGACAGGCTATAATGAAAAACTGTTTTTT. Translation: CASSQTGYNEKLFF.

This clonotype appeared many times. The chain has TRBV7-9 and TRBJ2-5; D call uncertain. The CDR3 totals 14 residues. V was pared by 1 base and J by 1 base, with 7 bases between. Per the germline V gene, CDR1 is SEHNR and CDR2 is FQNEAQ (reference sequence). CDR3 in amino acids: CASSLESIQETQYF. The CDR3 DNA is TGTGCCAGCAGCTTAGAGTCCATCCAAGAGACCCAGTACTTC.

This chain uses TRBV4-1 with TRBJ2-5, with D tentatively TRBD1 (5 bases). The CDR3 extends over 14 amino acids. V lost 0 bases and J 4 bases, leaving 9 bases between the germline ends. Germline V gene data show CDR1 as MGHRA and CDR2 as YSYEKL. CDR3: CASSQDPRAETQYF. Here the CDR3 DNA reads TGCGCCAGCAGCCAAGACCCCAGGGCAGAGACCCAGTACTTC.

The gene calls are TRBV7-8 and TRBJ1-2; 10 positions agree with TRBD1. Trimming cost V 4 bases and J 5 bases; bases outside gene matches: 10. The CDR3 spans 16 residues. The V gene's germline CDR1 is SGHVS and CDR2 FQNEAQ. CDR3 DNA sequence: TGTGCCAGCAGCTACCGGGGGACAGGGGAGTCATATGGCTACACCTTC. It translates to CASSYRGTGESYGYTF.

CDR3 residues: CASSLGGARNEQFF. The CDR3 bases are TGTGCCAGCAGTTTAGGGGGGGCTCGGAATGAGCAGTTCTTC. The chain uses TRBV28 and TRBJ2-1, with D possibly matching TRBD2 (7 bases). The CDR3 runs to 14 residues. V shed 2 bases and J shed 7 bases, with 12 bases lying between them. Germline V gene lookup returns CDR1 MDHEN and CDR2 SYDVKM.

This chain uses TRBV20-1 with TRBJ2-5, with D possibly matching TRBD2 (6 bases). V was clipped by 3 bases and J by 12 bases, with 14 bases between them. The CDR3 totals 11 residues. Looked up from germline, CDR1 is DFQATT and CDR2 is SNEGSKA (reference sequence). The DNA of the CDR3 is TGCAGTGCTAGGGGCGGGTCGGGGGAGTACTTC. This encodes CSARGGSGEYF.

The genes are TRBV12-3 or TRBV12-4 and TRBJ2-7; 8 bases map to TRBD1. The CDR3 totals 14 residues. With V trimmed by 6 bases and J by 0 bases, 4 bases remained unmatched. The DNA of the CDR3 is TGTGCCAGCAGCGGACAGGGTTTCTCCTACGAGCAGTACTTC. Residues: CASSGQGFSYEQYF.

The table lists this clonotype with many counts. The chain uses TRBV12-3 or TRBV12-4 and TRBJ2-1; 7 bases match TRBD2. The CDR3 loop spans 13 amino acids. Germline trimming cut 6 bases from V and 4 bases from J; bases unmatched to any gene: 3. CDR3 in DNA: TGTGCCAGCAGCGGGGGGACTTACAATGAGCAGTTCTTC. It translates to CASSGGTYNEQFF.

This clonotype was observed many times. The genes are TRBV7-9 and TRBJ2-2; D gene unclear. Trimming took off 4 bases at V and 5 bases at J, with 8 bases between the two ends. Germline V gene lookup returns CDR1 SEHNR and CDR2 FQNEAQ (reference sequence). CDR3 length equals 13 residues. The CDR3 DNA is TGTGCCAGCAGCTCATCTCAAACCGGGGAGCTGTTTTTT. Translation: CASSSSQTGELFF.

This clonotype was seen at least ten times. The chain is built from TRBV5-6 and TRBJ2-7, with unresolved D. This CDR3 is 16 amino acids long. The V gene's germline CDR1 is SGHDT and CDR2 YYEEEE. Trimming removed 2 bases from V and 2 bases from J, with 17 bases in between. CDR3 DNA sequence: TGTGCCAGCAGCTTTGGCCTGTCTGACGATGCCTACGAGCAGTACGTC. Amino acid sequence: CASSFGLSDDAYEQYV.

The gene calls are TRBV5-1 and TRBJ2-1; TRBD2 matches at 10 bases. The CDR3 contains 18 residues. Germline V lookup: CDR1 SGHRS, CDR2 YFSETQ. Germline trimming cut 0 bases from V and 0 bases from J; bases unmatched to any gene: 6. The CDR3 bases are TGCGCCAGCAGCTTGGTAGCGGGAGGTTCTCTCTCCTACAATGAGCAGTTCTTC. Its translation: CASSLVAGGSLSYNEQFF.

This clonotype was observed many times. The CDR3, as DNA: TGCGCCAGCAGCCAAGATCCTGCTAGCGGGAGTTACGAGCAGTACTTC. Encoded protein: CASSQDPASGSYEQYF. V usage is TRBV4-1 and J usage is TRBJ2-7; TRBD2 aligns across 10 bases. CDR3 length: 16 residues. The germline CDR1 and CDR2 sequences are MGHRA and YSYEKL. With 0 bases clipped from V and 4 bases from J, the junction kept 6 bases outside the gene matches.

The rearrangement links TRBV18 to TRBJ1-2; D is unclear. This CDR3 region has 12 residues. Germline assignment: CDR1 KGHSH and CDR2 LQKENI. Trimming shortened V by 3 bases and J by 12 bases, and 14 bases separated the two germline ends. CDR3 in amino acids: CASSPSGRTHTF. CDR3 DNA sequence: TGTGCCAGCTCACCCTCTGGACGGACCCACACCTTC. Looking up the rest from reference TRBV18 and TRBJ1-2 gives the full variable domain: NAGVMQNPRHLVRRRGQEARLRCSPMKGHSHVYWYRQLPEEGLKFMVYLQKENIIDESGMPKERFSAEFPKEGPSILRIQQVVRGDSAAYFCASSPSGRTHTFGSGTRLTVV.

Only a few counts were recorded for this clonotype. The V and J genes are TRBV28 and TRBJ2-1; tentatively, D is TRBD2 (5 bases). Trimming took 5 bases from V and 0 from J, leaving 17 bases between them. Germline V CDR1 and CDR2: MDHEN, SYDVKM. This CDR3 is built from 17 residues. CDR3 residues: CASSPFGVRGSYNEQFF. The CDR3 bases are TGTGCCAGCAGTCCATTCGGGGTGCGTGGCTCCTACAATGAGCAGTTCTTC.

The rearrangement links TRBV29-1 to TRBJ2-5; 8 nucleotides match TRBD1. The germline CDR1 and CDR2 sequences are SQVTM and ANQGSEA. Trimming cost V 6 bases and J 1 base; bases outside gene matches: 4. The CDR3 is 13 amino acids. Here the CDR3 reads CSVRGRGQETQYF. The CDR3 DNA sequence: TGCAGCGTCAGGGGGCGGGGCCAAGAGACCCAGTACTTC.

The chain combines TRBV14 with TRBJ1-6; D is unclear. The germline CDR1 and CDR2 sequences are SGHDN and FVKESK. The CDR3 consists of 15 residues. The germline V and J ends were trimmed by 0 bases and 8 bases, with 11 bases remaining between them. The CDR3 nucleotides read TGTGCCAGCAGCCAAGAGAAAAAAGGGTATTCACCCCTCCACTTT. Translating it yields CASSQEKKGYSPLHF.

The sample holds a few counts of this clonotype. The rearrangement links TRBV7-9 to TRBJ1-2; D remains ambiguous. Trimming stripped 4 bases from V and 11 bases from J, with 17 bases between. CDR3 length: 13 residues. Looked up from germline, CDR1 is SEHNR and CDR2 is FQNEAQ (reference sequence). The chain's CDR3 is CASSSVGPGYYTF. The CDR3 DNA reads as TGTGCCAGCAGCTCAGTCGGACCGGGGTATTACACCTTC.

This chain joins TRBV29-1 and TRBJ2-1; no clear D gene. In germline, CDR1 is SQVTM, CDR2 ANQGSEA. This CDR3 spans 15 amino acids. Trimming took 2 bases from V and 1 from J, leaving 12 bases between them. The DNA for the CDR3 is TGCAGCGTTGAAATGGGGTTTGGGTCCTACAATGAGCAGTTCTTC. Encoded protein: CSVEMGFGSYNEQFF.

This chain links TRBV7-9 with TRBJ2-7; 10 bases are shared with TRBD1. The germline CDR1 and CDR2 sequences are SEHNR and FQNEAQ (reference sequence). This CDR3 region has 14 residues. The V and J ends lost 5 bases and 4 bases, in that order; junction bases with no gene match: 5. The CDR3 reads CASSVWTGGYEQYF. For the CDR3, the DNA is TGTGCCAGCAGCGTATGGACAGGGGGTTACGAGCAGTACTTC.